Shown below are 18 T cell receptor beta chains from a single sample sequenced in a study of blood T cell repertoires in COVID-19. Profiled with immunoSEQ multiplex PCR; TCRdb holds only in-frame clones, not every one. The sample lists some 76,000 clones; approximately 78% were seen once. The sequenced material came from peripheral blood. The receptors were sampled from a human donor in a cohort sampled during active COVID-19.

This clone occurred once. CDR3 DNA sequence: TGTGCCAGTAGTATAAATCCGCCAGGGCCCCTCTACAATGAGCAGTTCTTC. Translating it yields CASSINPPGPLYNEQFF. The chain recombines TRBV19 with TRBJ2-1, with D perhaps TRBD1 (5 bases). Trimming took 2 bases from V and 3 from J, leaving 17 bases between them. The CDR3 totals 17 residues. Germline CDR1 is LNHDA and CDR2 is SQIVND (reference sequence).

V and J are TRBV27 and TRBJ2-1; D is possibly TRBD2 (5 bases). Germline CDR1 reads MNHEY; CDR2 reads SMNVEV (reference sequence). Trimming removed 1 base at V and 5 bases at J, with 9 bases between. This CDR3 has 14 residues. The CDR3 DNA sequence: TGTGCCAGCAGTTTATTACTAGGCAACAATGAGCAGTTCTTC. Translating it yields CASSLLLGNNEQFF.

The chain carries TRBV7-2 and TRBJ2-1; D not resolved. V lost 3 bases and J lost 9, with 18 bases in between. CDR3 length: 15 residues. Germline assignment: CDR1 SGHTA and CDR2 FQGNSA. The CDR3 nucleotides read TGTGCCAGCAGCTTTTTAGCTCTAACGGGTAGTGAGCAGTTCTTC. Residues: CASSFLALTGSEQFF. Together with reference TRBV7-2 and TRBJ2-1, the CDR3 gives the full variable domain: GAGVSQSPSNKVTEKGKDVELRCDPISGHTALYWYRQSLGQGLEFLIYFQGNSAPDKSGLPSDRFSAERTGGSVSTLTIQRTQQEDSAVYLCASSFLALTGSEQFFGPGTRLTVL.

The chain joins TRBV28 to TRBJ2-3; no firm D call. This CDR3 has 17 residues. The germline gives CDR1 MDHEN, CDR2 SYDVKM. Trimming left V 4 bases short and J 0 bases short, with 17 bases between. The CDR3 loop reads CASSSHLMTASTDTQYF. Written as DNA, the CDR3 is TGTGCCAGCAGTTCCCACCTCATGACTGCTAGCACAGATACGCAGTATTTT.

The chain employs TRBV14 and TRBJ2-7, with 9 bases lining up with TRBD2. The V gene's germline CDR1 is SGHDN and CDR2 FVKESK. The CDR3 sequence is 12 residues long. Trimming cost V 4 bases and J 11 bases; bases outside gene matches: 6. The CDR3 sequence: CASSPAGGLKYF. The CDR3 DNA sequence: TGTGCCAGCAGCCCCGCGGGAGGGTTGAAGTACTTC. Full variable domain (missing parts from reference TRBV14 and TRBJ2-7): EAGVTQFPSHSVIEKGQTVTLRCDPISGHDNLYWYRRVMGKEIKFLLHFVKESKQDESGMPNNRFLAERTGGTYSTLKVQPAELEDSGVYFCASSPAGGLKYFGPGTRLTVT.

J is TRBJ2-1 and V is TRBV3-1 (or the pseudogene TRBV3-2); 7 nucleotides line up with TRBD1. V lost 0 bases and J lost 9; bases outside the gene matches: 5. The germline V gene encodes CDR1 LGHDT and CDR2 YNNKEL (reference sequence). This CDR3 has 14 residues. The CDR3 DNA is TGTGCCAGCAGCCAAGATAGACAGGGCGGTGAGCAGTTCTTC. Protein sequence: CASSQDRQGGEQFF.

V gene TRBV7-6 combines with J gene TRBJ2-5; 8 bases match TRBD1. Germline V gene lookup returns CDR1 SGHVS and CDR2 FNYEAQ. CDR3 length: 16 amino acids. The trim removed 5 bases at V and 0 bases at J, leaving 8 bases unmatched. CDR3 protein: CASSLIRDRYQETQYF. In DNA form, the CDR3 reads TGTGCCAGCAGCCTTATCCGGGACAGGTACCAAGAGACCCAGTACTTC.

V usage is TRBV2 and J usage is TRBJ2-5; 10 bases agree with TRBD1. The V segment lost 3 bases and the J segment 4 bases; nucleotides outside the gene matches: 5. The CDR3 is 15 amino acids. Germline-derived CDR1 and CDR2 are SNHLY and FYNNEI. The CDR3 region is CASSDGDRGSETQYF. The CDR3 DNA follows: TGTGCCAGCAGTGATGGGGACAGGGGATCAGAGACCCAGTACTTC.

V usage is TRBV7-9 and J usage is TRBJ1-1; D unresolved. Looked up from germline, CDR1 is SEHNR and CDR2 is FQNEAQ (reference sequence). The CDR3 contains 15 residues. The V end was cut by 5 bases, the J end by 4 bases, with 17 bases between. The DNA of the CDR3 is TGTGCCAGCAGCCACGAAGCGGCGCGGGGCACTGAAGCTTTCTTT. It is translated as CASSHEAARGTEAFF.

The table lists this clone with a count of one. V gene TRBV18 combines with J gene TRBJ1-1; D is ambiguous. The V gene's germline CDR1 is KGHSH and CDR2 LQKENI. V gave up 6 bases and J gave up 4 bases, with 12 bases separating them. CDR3 length: 13 residues. CDR3 region: CASSRNEVTEAFF. In DNA form, the CDR3 reads TGTGCCAGCTCCCGCAACGAGGTCACTGAAGCTTTCTTT.

The V gene is TRBV9, the J gene TRBJ2-1; 7 nucleotides align to TRBD1. V shed 5 bases, J shed 2 bases, and the junction held 7 bases outside the gene matches. The CDR3 covers 15 residues. Germline V gene data show CDR1 as SGDLS and CDR2 as YYNGEE. CDR3 protein: CASSQGQAAYNEQFF. The CDR3 DNA reads TGTGCCAGCAGTCAAGGACAGGCTGCCTACAATGAGCAGTTCTTC.

This sequence joins TRBV5-1 and TRBJ1-1; 10 nucleotides agree with TRBD1. V shed 4 bases, J shed 1 base, and the junction held 4 bases outside the gene matches. Germline assignment: CDR1 SGHRS and CDR2 YFSETQ. CDR3 length: 15 amino acids. The CDR3 reads CASSRGTGENTEAFF. The CDR3 region has the DNA TGCGCCAGCAGCCGAGGGACAGGGGAGAACACTGAAGCTTTCTTT.

The V and J genes are TRBV5-4 and TRBJ1-1; D unresolved. This CDR3 region has 15 residues. V lost 0 bases and J lost 10, with 19 bases in between. Germline V gene sequence: CDR1 SGHNT, CDR2 YYREEE (reference sequence). CDR3: CASSLASGPTLRAFF. CDR3 coding DNA: TGTGCCAGCAGCTTGGCCAGCGGTCCCACGCTGCGAGCTTTCTTT.

A single count supports this clone. The chain uses TRBV7-6 and TRBJ2-7, with TRBD1 matching over 9 bases. V trimming: 0 bases; J trimming: 5 bases; junction bases outside the gene matches: 5. CDR1 and CDR2 from the germline V gene are SGHVS and FNYEAQ. The CDR3 is 15 amino acids. The CDR3 nucleotides are TGTGCCAGCAGCTTAGCGGGGACAGGGATCGACGAGCAGTACTTC. Protein: CASSLAGTGIDEQYF.

This rearrangement joins TRBV5-1 to TRBJ2-2, with 9 bases that match TRBD2. CDR3 length equals 19 residues. J lost 1 base, V lost 4 bases, and 14 bases had no gene match. Germline V CDR1 and CDR2: SGHRS, YFSETQ. The chain's CDR3 is CASSTGRVAGVQNTGELFF. The CDR3 DNA follows: TGCGCCAGCAGCACCGGTCGGGTAGCGGGGGTTCAGAACACCGGGGAGCTGTTTTTT.

This clone has only one observation. Other DNA sequences in the sample encode the same CDR3. The J gene is TRBJ2-4, the V gene TRBV19; 7 bases match TRBD2. The V gene's germline CDR1 is LNHDA and CDR2 SQIVND (reference sequence). V shed 2 bases and J 3 bases; nucleotides not matched to a gene: 4. The CDR3 length is 15 residues. CDR3 in amino acids: CASSIFAGVKNIQYF. The CDR3 bases are TGTGCCAGTAGTATATTCGCGGGGGTCAAAAACATTCAGTACTTC.

V gene TRBV30 combines with J gene TRBJ2-7; 12 bases align to TRBD1. J was trimmed by 7 bases and V by 4 bases; bases with no gene match: 11. Germline V gene lookup returns CDR1 GTSNPN and CDR2 SVGIG (reference sequence). There are 15 residues in the CDR3. CDR3 DNA: TGTGCCTGGACCCTCCGGGACAGGGGGCGGAGGGAGCAGTACTTC. Translation: CAWTLRDRGRREQYF. The full variable domain, with the rest looked up from reference TRBV30 and TRBJ2-7, is SQTIHQWPATLVQPVGSPLSLECTVEGTSNPNLYWYRQAAGRGLQLLFYSVGIGQISSEVPQNLSASRPQDRQFILSSKKLLLSDSGFYLCAWTLRDRGRREQYFGPGTRLTVT.

V usage is TRBV5-1 and J usage is TRBJ2-7; TRBD1 matches 9 bases. V gave up 0 bases and J gave up 0 bases; unmatched junction bases: 4. The germline CDR1 and CDR2 sequences are SGHRS and YFSETQ. The CDR3 runs 16 residues. The DNA of the CDR3 is TGCGCCAGCAGCTTGGGGACAGGGGCAGTCTCCTACGAGCAGTACTTC. Amino acids: CASSLGTGAVSYEQYF.